The TCR beta chain described here comes from a study of T cell repertoires in cytomegalovirus infection. Study context: Carrying CMV and the relevant HLA type showed in public TCR beta signatures. Study results and caveats: Predominance within the ex vivo response was attributable to HLA-C-restricted CMV-specific TCR beta clonotypes.

TCRdb itself ran the reads through MiXCR, one entry per CDR3 protein. The sample includes 200,000 to 250,000 distinct CDR3 sequences, roughly an eighth of them seen just once. The CDR3 sequence is 14 residues long. Per the germline V gene, CDR1 is SGHTA and CDR2 is FQGNSA. The V end was cut by 4 bases, the J end by 4 bases, with 13 bases between. This clonotype showed up many times. Its target is unknown. The material sequenced was PBMCs. The TCR comes from a human donor in good health (CMV status not recorded). Some clones in this sample may be carry-over from other donors' samples. The J gene is TRBJ2-5, the V gene TRBV7-2; maybe TRBD1 (6 bases). The CDR3 is CASSSLRGSETQYF. For the CDR3, the DNA is TGTGCCAGCAGCTCCCTGAGGGGGTCAGAGACCCAGTACTTC.